The sequence of this T cell receptor beta chain was determined in a study of cytomegalovirus exposure and HLA in healthy donors. Study-wide results and caveats: In an earlier analysis, in 587 donors, most V segments appeared productive either ~87% or ~30% of the time.

Unmatched junction bases numbered 3, after V lost 0 bases and J lost 5 bases. The CDR3 has 14 amino acids. Looked up from germline, CDR1 is SGHRS and CDR2 is YFSETQ. Remarks on this clone: The antigen remains undetermined.

The PCR contained 60 Vbeta and 13 Jbeta primers. This table comes from immunoSEQ multiplex PCR, and its TCRdb copy is limited to in-frame clones, with some not included. The sample includes about 96,000 clones, around 79% seen only once; the top ten take 2.5% to 3.5%. The donors comprised healthy bone marrow donors. The sequence came from a female donor in good health and CMV-seropositive. The sequencing input was PBMCs. J is TRBJ2-5 and V is TRBV5-1, with 8 bases identical to TRBD2. The CDR3 DNA is TGCGCCAGCAGCTTGGTCGGGGGGGCTGAGACCCAGTACTTC. Translating gives CASSLVGGAETQYF.